This TCR beta chain came from a study of response to subunit inactivated influenza vaccine. Study-level points and caveats: Authors suggested few new T cells are recruited by each seasonal influenza vaccination.

TCRdb ran MiXCR on the RT-PCR reads and lists one entry per CDR3 protein. The data show about 580,000 distinct CDR3 sequences, about 15% seen once. Details on this clonotype: The antigen is unknown.

This CDR3 has 16 residues. The V and J ends lost 0 bases and 7 bases respectively, with 17 bases between them. The germline V gene encodes CDR1 SGDLS and CDR2 YYNGEE. The receptor comes from a man aged 50 or older who received an inactivated influenza vaccine. The genes are TRBV9 and TRBJ2-1; the D gene could be TRBD1 or TRBD2 (5 bases each). The sequenced sample was PBMCs from blood, obtained less than 13 days after vaccination. CDR3 DNA: TGTGCCAGCAGCGTAGCCCCGTGGGGGTCGGCGAATGAGCAGTTCTTC. Its protein is CASSVAPWGSANEQFF.